Listed below are T cell receptor beta chains from one sample, sequenced in a study of beta chain features in type 1 diabetes. Measured with immunoSEQ multiplex PCR; TCRdb has only the in-frame clones, and not every one. The table records around 150,000 clones, roughly 8.1% of them present only once. Sequencing was done on a sample of central memory CD4+ T cells from blood. The receptors here all came from a man younger than 35 in good health. CDR3s include the opening cysteine and the closing phenylalanine or tryptophan. The order of the fields is D gene, clone size, J gene, V gene, CDR3 protein, CDR3 DNA. A D gene is named only where the DNA matches it firmly. Size values are once, few and many counts, or a class for expanded clones, and some rows have none.

>TRBD1|NA|TRBJ2-7|TRBV28
CASSRPTGVSYEQYF
TGTGCCAGCAGTCGACCGACAGGGGTCTCCTACGAGCAGTACTTC
>TRBD1|NA|TRBJ2-7|TRBV4-3
CASSQERTGRGEQYF
TGCGCCAGCAGCCAAGAGCGGACAGGGAGAGGCGAGCAGTACTTC
>NA|NA|TRBJ1-6|TRBV11-2
CASRELGTSNSPLHF
TGTGCCAGCAGGGAGCTCGGGACTTCAAATTCACCCCTCCACTTT
>TRBD1|NA|TRBJ2-5|TRBV4-2
CASSQSSLGGLETQYF
TGTGCCAGCAGCCAAAGCTCGCTAGGGGGCCTGGAGACCCAGTACTTC
>TRBD2|few|TRBJ2-1|TRBV14
CASSRQLAGAANEQFF
TGTGCCAGCAGCCGGCAACTAGCGGGAGCGGCAAATGAGCAGTTCTTC
>NA|NA|TRBJ1-2|TRBV28
CATAQGGHYGYTF
TGTGCCACCGCGCAAGGCGGGCACTATGGCTACACCTTC
>NA|few|TRBJ1-1|TRBV28
CASRTQGRGTEAFF
TGTGCCAGCAGGACACAGGGTCGGGGCACTGAAGCTTTCTTT
>NA|few|TRBJ2-1|TRBV28
CASSLRLDNEQFF
TGTGCCAGCAGTCTCCGACTAGACAATGAGCAGTTCTTC
>TRBD1|NA|TRBJ2-7|TRBV15
CATSSERQGNYEQYF
TGTGCCACCAGCAGTGAGAGACAGGGCAACTACGAGCAGTACTTC
>NA|few|TRBJ2-7|TRBV7-8
CASSLSRRSGEQYF
TGTGCCAGCAGCTTAAGTCGGAGATCGGGGGAGCAGTACTTC
>NA|NA|TRBJ2-7|TRBV5-1
CASSLGGGWDEQYF
TGCGCCAGCAGCTTGGGGGGCGGCTGGGACGAGCAGTACTTC
>NA|NA|TRBJ2-7|TRBV5-1
CASSLAAGIGAYEQYF
TGCGCCAGCAGCTTGGCCGCAGGGATAGGAGCCTACGAGCAGTACTTC
>TRBD1|few|TRBJ2-1|TRBV27
CASSPLDRPYNEQFF
TGTGCCAGCAGCCCCCTGGACAGGCCCTACAATGAGCAGTTCTTC
>NA|few|TRBJ1-1|TRBV4-2
CASSQVGGAGITEAFF
TGTGCCAGCAGCCAAGTGGGGGGGGCTGGGATCACTGAAGCTTTCTTT
>TRBD1|few|TRBJ1-5|TRBV6-5
CASSITGASNQPQHF
TGTGCCAGCAGTATCACAGGGGCCTCCAATCAGCCCCAGCATTTT
>NA|few|TRBJ1-2|TRBV7-2
CASSLESGNYGYTF
TGTGCCAGCAGCTTAGAATCGGGGAACTATGGCTACACCTTC
>NA|NA|TRBJ1-2|TRBV29-1
CSVRGSDGYTF
TGCAGCGTTCGGGGGTCTGATGGCTACACCTTC
>NA|few|TRBJ2-5|TRBV7-2
CASSLDGGFLGETQYF
TGTGCCAGCAGCTTAGATGGGGGGTTTCTCGGGGAGACCCAGTACTTC
>TRBD1|NA|TRBJ1-3|TRBV30
CACNGDRAYSGNTIYF
TGTGCCTGTAACGGGGACAGGGCATACTCTGGAAACACCATATATTTT
>TRBD2|NA|TRBJ2-3|TRBV11-2
CASSLTSGGPGTQYF
TGTGCCAGCAGCCTAACTAGCGGGGGGCCGGGCACGCAGTATTTT
>TRBD1|NA|TRBJ2-5|TRBV7-2
CASSPRDRGRRETQYF
TGTGCCAGCAGCCCTCGGGACAGGGGCCGACGGGAGACCCAGTACTTC
>NA|NA|TRBJ1-2|TRBV4-2
CASSQHARETGGYTF
TGTGCCAGCAGCCAACACGCACGGGAAACGGGTGGCTACACCTTC
>NA|NA|TRBJ2-3|TRBV4-3
CASSQEMRVVDTQYF
TGCGCCAGCAGCCAAGAGATGCGGGTAGTGGATACGCAGTATTTT
>NA|many|TRBJ2-1|TRBV29-1
CSVARVNEQFF
TGCAGCGTTGCCAGGGTCAATGAGCAGTTCTTC
>NA|NA|TRBJ2-5|TRBV21-1
CASARTHDAETQYF
TGTGCCAGCGCAAGGACTCACGACGCGGAGACCCAGTACTTC
>NA|few|TRBJ2-1|TRBV6-6
CATSPGQRNEQFF
TGTGCCACATCACCAGGTCAACGGAATGAGCAGTTCTTC
>NA|few|TRBJ2-2|TRBV6-1
CASSGTRRAGNTGELFF
TGTGCCAGCAGTGGTACCCGGCGCGCGGGTAACACCGGGGAGCTGTTTTTT
>NA|few|TRBJ1-1|TRBV5-6
CASSTQGEAFF
TGTGCCAGCAGCACGCAGGGGGAAGCTTTCTTT
>TRBD1|few|TRBJ2-2|TRBV9
CASSEGQGFGELFF
TGTGCCAGCAGCGAGGGACAGGGGTTCGGGGAGCTGTTTTTT
>NA|many|TRBJ1-6|TRBV28
CASSRYGGNSPLHF
TGTGCCAGCAGCAGATATGGGGGGAATTCACCCCTCCACTTT
>TRBD2|few|TRBJ2-4|TRBV10-3
CAISESLLERGKNIQYF
TGTGCCATCAGTGAGAGTCTATTGGAGCGGGGCAAAAACATTCAGTACTTC
>TRBD2|NA|TRBJ2-1|TRBV5-4
CASRDGREGLPGYNEQFF
TGTGCCAGCAGGGACGGAAGGGAGGGCCTTCCTGGCTACAATGAGCAGTTCTTC
>NA|few|TRBJ2-3|TRBV7-2
CASSLYLEGTDTQYF
TGTGCCAGCAGCTTGTACCTCGAGGGCACAGATACGCAGTATTTT
>NA|NA|TRBJ1-3|TRBV11-2
CASSLAAGSGNTIYF
TGTGCCAGCAGCTTAGCGGCAGGATCTGGAAACACCATATATTTT
>NA|many|TRBJ2-3|TRBV4-2
CASSHSDTQYF
TGTGCCAGCAGCCATTCTGATACGCAGTATTTT
>NA|few|TRBJ2-3|TRBV6-6
CASRNQGGLADTQYF
TGTGCCAGCAGAAACCAGGGGGGCCTCGCAGATACGCAGTATTTT
>TRBD2|NA|TRBJ2-6|TRBV28
CASRRAGDFGANVLTF
TGTGCCAGCAGAAGAGCGGGGGACTTTGGGGCCAACGTCCTGACTTTC
>NA|NA|TRBJ2-2|TRBV7-2
CASSLRGPGPYTNTGELFF
TGTGCCAGCAGCCTAAGAGGTCCAGGGCCCTATACCAACACCGGGGAGCTGTTTTTT
>TRBD2|few|TRBJ2-1|TRBV5-8
CASSFVLAGGGDNEQFF
TGTGCCAGCAGCTTCGTTCTAGCGGGGGGAGGGGACAATGAGCAGTTCTTC
>NA|few|TRBJ2-3|TRBV7-2
CASSLVGAGVADTQYF
TGTGCCAGCAGCTTAGTAGGGGCCGGAGTAGCAGATACGCAGTATTTT
>NA|few|TRBJ2-2|TRBV6-5
CAGKVAVNTGELFF
TGTGCGGGCAAGGTAGCGGTGAACACCGGGGAGCTGTTTTTT
>NA|NA|TRBJ1-5|TRBV11-2
CASSLAGNQPQHF
TGTGCCAGCAGCTTAGCGGGTAATCAGCCCCAGCATTTT
>TRBD2|NA|TRBJ2-5|TRBV7-6
CASSLAPSGGLETQYF
TGTGCCAGCAGCTTAGCCCCTAGCGGGGGGCTGGAGACCCAGTACTTC
>TRBD2|many|TRBJ2-1|TRBV9
CASGPLAGGNNEQFF
TGTGCCAGCGGCCCCCTAGCGGGAGGAAACAATGAGCAGTTCTTC
>TRBD1|many|TRBJ1-2|TRBV6-5
CASSYAPPGQGDGYTF
TGTGCCAGCAGTTACGCACCCCCCGGACAGGGAGATGGCTACACCTTC
>TRBD1|few|TRBJ1-5|TRBV2
CASSVGQTSNQPQHF
TGTGCCAGCAGTGTGGGACAGACTAGCAATCAGCCCCAGCATTTT
>TRBD1|NA|TRBJ2-7|TRBV11-2
CASRETGGEQYF
TGTGCCAGCAGAGAGACAGGGGGCGAGCAGTACTTC